This entry is about one T cell receptor beta chain. Its recognized antigen is unknown. Base qualities are missing; no much larger clone stands one base away. As encoded in the germline V gene, CDR1 is MNHEY while CDR2 is SVGAGI. Reading from cysteine to phenylalanine, the CDR3 counts 13 amino acids. CDR3 DNA is the only sequence kept; it has 39 bases, read in frame from the first base. Trimming removed 4 bases from V and 4 bases from J, leaving 11 bases between the germline ends. Each donor gave one peripheral blood draw, roughly 0.11 L on average, collected into heparinised tubes. Using a panel that included CD45RO, CCR7, CD25, CD127, CD95 and CD27, naive, central memory, regulatory and stem cell-like memory CD4+ T cells were sorted on a BD FACSAria II. Every sorted population had a purity above 95%. Right away, PBMCs were isolated by Lymphoprep density gradient centrifugation and were stained directly, with no culture step. So that batch effects would be minimized, each experiment stained and sorted samples in pairs, pairing one healthy donor with one patient.

The High Capacity cDNA Reverse Transcription Kit was used to reverse transcribe all of the isolated RNA, meaning that expressed TCRB transcripts were what got sequenced. Deep immunoSEQ sequencing was performed on naive, central memory and regulatory T cell samples, with an average of around 3.4 million total reads per sample. Sorted cells were lysed in RLT buffer and RNA was extracted with DNase-treated RNeasy Micro or Mini kits, depending on cell number. Each cell subset was processed on its own to prevent cross-contamination, while patient and healthy donor samples were processed together. Using the immunoSEQ multiplex PCR, TCRB sequences were amplified from cDNA into 87-bp fragments spanning the CDR3 region. Amplicons were sequenced on the Illumina HiSeq platform. The original pipeline was this. Synthetic template baselines were used to correct PCR bias computationally, reads within Hamming distance 2 were collapsed together, and singletons that could not be merged were discarded. Reads were aligned to IMGT to assign V, D and J genes, CDR3 length, and insertions or deletions at six rearrangement sites. Within each subset, clonotype counts were normalized to the number of sorted cells before true diversity and Gini coefficients were calculated with the tcR R package. Repertoire sharing was quantified using the overlap coefficient calculated on TCRB nucleotide sequences. As a proxy for the pre-selection repertoire, out-of-frame TCRB sequences from naive cells were analyzed. TCRdb holds this immuneACCESS table with in-frame rearrangements only. Some clones are missing; in checked studies, unresolved V genes explain under half, and the rest has no known cause. The V and J calls and clone size were taken over from that table, and D and trimming were inferred from the DNA. The sample table contains some 900,000 clones; only one count was recorded for 17% of them. 0.02% to 0.025% of the sample rests with the top ten.

These data originate in a study of beta chain features in type 1 diabetes (dated by TCRdb to 2017 to 2018). Regarding the research as a whole: Mean age, gender distribution, total cell number and subset yield were not different between patients and healthy donors. A total of approximately 110,000,000 sorted cells were examined across all samples, and a strong correlation was observed between cell number per subset and RNA yield. The study compared TCRB repertoires of sorted circulating CD4+ T cell subsets between recently diagnosed type 1 diabetes patients and matched healthy donors. Regulatory and stem cell-like memory subsets were isolated from only 8 patients and 8 healthy donors, whereas naive and central memory subsets came from all 30 or so donors.

What the study reported, not specific to this receptor: A moderate but significant shortening of TCRB CDR3 length was observed in type 1 diabetes patients in all four CD4+ subsets. Because cDNA was sequenced instead of genomic DNA, highly expressing activated cells could be over-represented, though the groups showed no difference in activation or CD3 levels. At VDJ recombination sites, type 1 diabetes patients had fewer insertions and more deleted nucleotides, which implies abnormalities in thymic rearrangement. Naive, central memory and regulatory TCRB repertoires appeared to be more alike among patients than among healthy donors. Shorter templates might be favored by PCR, yet because patient and control samples were amplified and corrected together, any such skew would affect both groups equally. Only small numbers of individuals were included in the HLA sub-analyses, which left unresolved whether HLA type had any influence on TCRB rearrangement.

The rearranged chain carries TRBV6-5 and TRBJ2-7, and the D gene may be TRBD1, 6 bases matching. Sequencing was carried out using naive CD4+ T cells from blood. The sample's cell subset or site label, decoded: true naive CD4+ T cells. The source is a woman younger than 35 in good health. The sequenced DNA: TGTGCCAGCAGTTTCCTGGACAGTTACGAGCAGTACTTC. It codes for CASSFLDSYEQYF.